Listed below are T cell receptor beta chains from one sample, sequenced in a study of cytomegalovirus exposure and HLA in healthy donors. Libraries were prepared by immunoSEQ multiplex PCR; TCRdb keeps only in-frame clonotypes and omits some of them. The sample holds roughly 130,000 clones, less than 80% seen once. Source material: PBMCs. The source of these receptors is a middle-aged man in good health and CMV-seropositive. The CDR3 runs from the conserved cysteine through the conserved F or W. D genes are given only for firm matches. Some rows mark clone size as missing; the rest say once, few, many or name a class of expanded clone.

d_call: TRBD2; j_call: TRBJ2-1; clone_size: .; v_call: TRBV27; cdr3_length: 14; cdr3_aa: CASSPGGGPVEQFF; cdr3_nt: TGTGCCAGCAGCCCGGGGGGAGGGCCGGTTGAGCAGTTCTTC
d_call: TRBD2; j_call: TRBJ2-1; clone_size: .; v_call: TRBV2; cdr3_length: 14; cdr3_aa: CASSVGGGYNEQFF; cdr3_nt: TGTGCCAGCAGTGTCGGGGGGGGGTACAATGAGCAGTTCTTC
d_call: TRBD1; j_call: TRBJ1-2; clone_size: .; v_call: TRBV29-1; cdr3_length: 16; cdr3_aa: CSGFTPGQGTNYGYTF; cdr3_nt: TGCAGCGGATTTACACCGGGACAGGGGACTAACTATGGCTACACCTTC
d_call: TRBD1; j_call: TRBJ2-7; clone_size: .; v_call: TRBV29-1; cdr3_length: 14; cdr3_aa: CSVARQGAVYEQYF; cdr3_nt: TGCAGCGTTGCTAGACAGGGGGCGGTCTACGAGCAGTACTTC
d_call: TRBD2; j_call: TRBJ2-5; clone_size: .; v_call: TRBV5-6; cdr3_length: 14; cdr3_aa: CASSLGTRIETQYF; cdr3_nt: TGTGCCAGCAGCTTGGGGACTAGGATTGAGACCCAGTACTTC
d_call: .; j_call: TRBJ1-1; clone_size: .; v_call: TRBV28; cdr3_length: 8; cdr3_aa: CAFRTAFF; cdr3_nt: TGTGCCTTCAGAACAGCTTTCTTT
d_call: TRBD2; j_call: TRBJ2-2; clone_size: .; v_call: TRBV19; cdr3_length: 15; cdr3_aa: CASKASGGVTGELFF; cdr3_nt: TGTGCCAGTAAGGCTAGCGGGGGGGTCACCGGGGAGCTGTTTTTT
d_call: .; j_call: TRBJ2-5; clone_size: .; v_call: TRBV7-7; cdr3_length: 13; cdr3_aa: CASSLWLAETQYF; cdr3_nt: TGTGCCAGCAGCTTATGGCTAGCAGAGACCCAGTACTTC
d_call: TRBD1; j_call: TRBJ2-7; clone_size: once; v_call: TRBV7-2; cdr3_length: 14; cdr3_aa: CASSRTGFSYEQYF; cdr3_nt: TGTGCCAGCAGCCGGACAGGTTTCTCCTACGAGCAGTACTTC
d_call: TRBD1; j_call: TRBJ1-2; clone_size: .; v_call: TRBV11-1; cdr3_length: 15; cdr3_aa: CASSPDRTSNYGYTF; cdr3_nt: TGTGCCAGCAGCCCGGACAGGACTTCAAACTATGGCTACACCTTC
d_call: .; j_call: TRBJ2-7; clone_size: .; v_call: TRBV7-9; cdr3_length: 13; cdr3_aa: CASSLTGIYEQYF; cdr3_nt: TGTGCCAGCAGCTTGACAGGAATCTACGAGCAGTACTTC
d_call: .; j_call: TRBJ2-7; clone_size: once; v_call: TRBV7-2; cdr3_length: 14; cdr3_aa: CASSKENLAYEQYF; cdr3_nt: TGTGCCAGCAGCAAAGAGAACCTCGCCTACGAGCAGTACTTC
d_call: TRBD2; j_call: TRBJ2-1; clone_size: .; v_call: TRBV2; cdr3_length: 23; cdr3_aa: CASSEPSSGGGPGPFSSYNEQFF; cdr3_nt: TGTGCCAGCAGTGAACCTTCTAGCGGCGGAGGTCCCGGGCCCTTTAGCTCCTACAATGAGCAGTTCTTC
d_call: TRBD1; j_call: TRBJ2-1; clone_size: few; v_call: TRBV2; cdr3_length: 17; cdr3_aa: CASSEGQGQVEMDEQFF; cdr3_nt: TGTGCCAGCAGTGAGGGACAGGGTCAAGTCGAGATGGATGAGCAGTTCTTC
d_call: .; j_call: TRBJ2-3; clone_size: .; v_call: TRBV6-6; cdr3_length: 14; cdr3_aa: CASSSGSSTDTQYF; cdr3_nt: TGTGCCAGCAGTAGCGGGTCAAGCACAGATACGCAGTATTTT
d_call: .; j_call: TRBJ2-7; clone_size: .; v_call: TRBV6-6; cdr3_length: 12; cdr3_aa: CASSSGVLEQYF; cdr3_nt: TGTGCCAGCAGTTCAGGGGTCTTGGAGCAGTACTTC
d_call: TRBD2; j_call: TRBJ2-6; clone_size: .; v_call: TRBV27; cdr3_length: 20; cdr3_aa: CASSFYILAGGPSGANVLTF; cdr3_nt: TGTGCCAGCAGTTTCTACATACTAGCGGGGGGGCCGTCGGGGGCCAACGTCCTGACTTTC
d_call: .; j_call: TRBJ1-1; clone_size: .; v_call: TRBV28; cdr3_length: 15; cdr3_aa: CASSLPGHLRTEAFF; cdr3_nt: TGTGCCAGCAGTCTGCCGGGACACCTGAGGACTGAAGCTTTCTTT
d_call: .; j_call: TRBJ1-4; clone_size: .; v_call: TRBV2; cdr3_length: 13; cdr3_aa: CASSGGRNEKLFF; cdr3_nt: TGTGCCAGCAGTGGAGGGAGAAATGAAAAACTGTTTTTT
d_call: TRBD1; j_call: TRBJ2-3; clone_size: few; v_call: TRBV27; cdr3_length: 16; cdr3_aa: CASSYNPGQGALTQYF; cdr3_nt: TGTGCCAGCAGCTACAACCCGGGACAGGGGGCGCTTACGCAGTATTTT
d_call: .; j_call: TRBJ2-7; clone_size: .; v_call: TRBV5-1; cdr3_length: 15; cdr3_aa: CASSLDSRDSYEQYF; cdr3_nt: TGCGCCAGCAGCTTGGATTCCAGGGACTCCTACGAGCAGTACTTC
d_call: TRBD2; j_call: TRBJ2-6; clone_size: .; v_call: TRBV5-4; cdr3_length: 17; cdr3_aa: CASSSVARGVGANVLTF; cdr3_nt: TGTGCCAGCAGCTCGGTCGCACGGGGGGTAGGGGCCAACGTCCTGACTTTC
d_call: .; j_call: TRBJ2-5; clone_size: .; v_call: TRBV10-2; cdr3_length: 13; cdr3_aa: CASMFPGQETQYF; cdr3_nt: TGCGCCAGCATGTTTCCAGGACAAGAGACCCAGTACTTC
d_call: TRBD2; j_call: TRBJ2-2; clone_size: few; v_call: TRBV6-6; cdr3_length: 15; cdr3_aa: CASSLSGKSTGELFF; cdr3_nt: TGTGCCAGCAGTTTGAGCGGGAAATCCACCGGGGAGCTGTTTTTT
d_call: TRBD1; j_call: TRBJ2-7; clone_size: few; v_call: TRBV6-1; cdr3_length: 12; cdr3_aa: CASGQGWVEQYF; cdr3_nt: TGTGCCAGTGGACAGGGGTGGGTCGAGCAGTACTTC
d_call: .; j_call: TRBJ1-6; clone_size: .; v_call: TRBV27; cdr3_length: 15; cdr3_aa: CASSLGGLGRSPLHF; cdr3_nt: TGTGCCAGCAGTTTGGGGGGACTCGGTCGGTCACCCCTCCACTTT
d_call: .; j_call: TRBJ1-2; clone_size: .; v_call: TRBV30; cdr3_length: 12; cdr3_aa: CALGPRGYGYTF; cdr3_nt: TGTGCCTTAGGACCCCGGGGCTATGGCTACACCTTC